These 26 T cell receptor beta chains were sequenced from one sample in a study of T cell repertoires in cytomegalovirus infection. TCRdb redid the calling of the reads with MiXCR, one entry per CDR3 protein. Of 300,000 to 400,000 distinct CDR3 sequences in the sample, 25% to 30% were seen once. The antigens these receptors bind are not known. The specimen comprised cultured PBMCs, sampled from culture after CMV antigen stimulation. The receptors stem from a human donor in good health (CMV status not recorded). Some clones in this sample may be carry-over from other donors' samples.

This sequence joins TRBV12-3 or TRBV12-4 and TRBJ1-5; no clear D. V was shortened by 4 bases and J by 3 bases, with 13 bases between the two germline ends. The CDR3 sequence is 15 residues long. The CDR3 region has the DNA TGTGCCAGCAGTTCAGGTGCTCAGCCCAATCAGCCCCAGCATTTT. This encodes CASSSGAQPNQPQHF.

This clonotype occurred many times. The chain employs TRBV7-6 and TRBJ1-1; no definite D call. The CDR3 contains 15 residues. Germline assignment: CDR1 SGHVS and CDR2 FNYEAQ. The V end lost 1 base, the J end lost 5 bases, and 14 bases lay between the germline ends. Written as DNA, the CDR3 is TGTGCCAGCAGCTTAGGGGAAGTCCGAGGGACTGAAGCTTTCTTT. Residues: CASSLGEVRGTEAFF.

The V call is TRBV7-2, the J call TRBJ2-1, with D perhaps being TRBD1 or TRBD2 (6 bases each). Looked up from germline, CDR1 is SGHTA and CDR2 is FQGNSA. The CDR3 spans 12 residues. Trimming took off 5 bases at V and 9 bases at J, with 11 bases between the two ends. The CDR3 DNA is TGTGCCAGCAGCCCGGGGGCGCCTGAGCAGTTCTTC. Amino acids: CASSPGAPEQFF.

The table lists this clonotype with a few counts. J is TRBJ1-4 and V is TRBV11-2; 7 nucleotides match TRBD1. With 5 bases clipped from V and 5 bases from J, the junction kept 8 bases outside the gene matches. The length of the CDR3 is 15 residues. The germline gives CDR1 SGHAT, CDR2 FQNNGV. The chain's CDR3 is CASSVAGTENEKLFF. The DNA of the CDR3 is TGTGCCAGCAGCGTAGCCGGGACAGAGAATGAAAAACTGTTTTTT.

V is TRBV7-6 and J is TRBJ2-1, with TRBD2 matching 11 bases. The V gene's germline CDR1 is SGHVS and CDR2 FNYEAQ. The junction had 6 bases not matched to a gene; V was cut back by 1 base and J by 7 bases. CDR3 size: 16 residues. CDR3 amino acids: CASSLGGTSGLNEQFF. DNA for the CDR3: TGTGCCAGCAGCTTAGGAGGGACTAGCGGTCTTAATGAGCAGTTCTTC.

J is TRBJ1-6 and V is TRBV6-1; D remains unclear. CDR3 size: 12 residues. V was trimmed by 2 bases and J by 9 bases, leaving 5 bases between them. Germline V lookup: CDR1 MNHNS, CDR2 SASEGT. In DNA form, the CDR3 reads TGTGCCAGCAGTGAAATCCTTTCACCCCTCCACTTT. Translating it yields CASSEILSPLHF.

This clonotype has ten or more counts. The rearrangement links TRBV6-1 to TRBJ1-4; tentatively, D is TRBD1 (6 bases). The V and J ends lost 11 bases and 5 bases respectively, with 12 bases between them. The CDR3 is 12 amino acids. Germline values: CDR1 MNHNS, CDR2 SASEGT. The CDR3 spells CARGTQNEKLFF. DNA for the CDR3: TGTGCCCGCGGGACACAAAATGAAAAACTGTTTTTT.

The V gene is TRBV28, the J gene TRBJ2-6; 8 bases are shared with TRBD1. The germline V gene has CDR1 MDHEN and CDR2 SYDVKM. The CDR3 runs to 17 residues. V lost 3 bases and J lost 0; bases outside the gene matches: 4. The CDR3 DNA sequence: TGTGCCAGCAGTTTTTGGGACAGGTCCTCTGGGGCCAACGTCCTGACTTTC. Translating it yields CASSFWDRSSGANVLTF.

This chain joins TRBV20-1 and TRBJ1-3, with 11 bases aligning to TRBD1. The CDR3 is 16 residues long. The V gene end was trimmed by 0 bases and the J gene end by 11 bases; junction bases not matched to a gene: 12. Germline assignment: CDR1 DFQATT and CDR2 SNEGSKA (reference sequence). For the CDR3, the DNA is TGCAGTGCTAGAGATCCCGGGACAGGGGGAGGAAGCGCCATATATTTT. Translated: CSARDPGTGGGSAIYF.

The gene calls are TRBV19 and TRBJ2-7, with D perhaps TRBD2 (6 bases). Between the trimmed V and J ends, which lost 6 bases and 12 bases, there was a span of 24 bases. CDR1 is LNHDA, CDR2 SQIVND, per germline (reference sequence). The CDR3 spans 14 residues. The DNA for the CDR3 is TGTGCCAGTAGATCTGTCGTTGGGGACTCTATCGGGTACTTC. The encoded protein is CASRSVVGDSIGYF.

This clonotype appeared a few times. The rearrangement links TRBV19 to TRBJ2-1; 8 nucleotides line up with TRBD2. V shed 5 bases, J shed 0 bases, and the junction held 6 bases outside the gene matches. CDR1 is LNHDA and CDR2 is SQIVND in the germline V gene (reference sequence). The CDR3 runs 16 residues. The CDR3 bases are TGTGCCAGTAGTGTCTTAGCGGGAACCTCCTACAATGAGCAGTTCTTC. It yields the protein CASSVLAGTSYNEQFF.

This clonotype was observed a few times. This chain joins TRBV7-2 and TRBJ1-5; a possible D gene is TRBD1 (6 bases). Germline values: CDR1 SGHTA, CDR2 FQGNSA. V lost 4 bases and J 5 bases, leaving 15 bases between the germline ends. CDR3 size: 15 residues. The CDR3 bases are TGTGCCAGCAGCTCCCTCAGGGGTCCGGATCAGCCCCAGCATTTT. Residues: CASSSLRGPDQPQHF.

This clonotype was seen a handful of times. This chain connects TRBV12-5 to TRBJ1-1; TRBD1 is a possible D gene (5 bases). CDR1 LGHNT and CDR2 FRNRAP come from the germline V gene. V gave up 0 bases and J gave up 7 bases, with 12 bases separating them. The CDR3 has 14 amino acids. In DNA form, the CDR3 reads TGTGCTAGTGGTTTGGTACCAGGGTTGGGTGAAGCTTTCTTT. It encodes CASGLVPGLGEAFF.

The rearrangement joins TRBV10-3 to TRBJ1-1; D unclear. The CDR3 runs to 14 residues. The V end was cut by 3 bases, the J end by 1 base, with 9 bases between. CDR1 and CDR2 from the germline V gene are ENHRY and SYGVKD. DNA of the CDR3: TGTGCCATCAGTGACAGTGGCCCGAACACTGAAGCTTTCTTT. Residues: CAISDSGPNTEAFF.

This clonotype has more than one count but fewer than ten. One end of the junction is discordant with germline, which a read error may explain. The CDR3 here is CASILRRGGTDTQYF. The CDR3 nucleotides read TGTGCCAGCATTTTACGGCGGGGGGGAACAGATACGCAGTATTTT. The chain couples TRBV12-3 or TRBV12-4 to TRBJ2-3; 9 nucleotides agree with TRBD2. The CDR3 runs to 15 residues.

The chain carries TRBV15 and TRBJ1-1; D is perhaps TRBD1 (5 bases). CDR3 length: 18 amino acids. Germline loops: CDR1 LNHNV, CDR2 YYDKDF (reference sequence). V lost 0 bases and J lost 1, with 18 bases in between. The CDR3: CATSRDLRGRWSNTEAFF. CDR3 nucleotide sequence: TGTGCCACCAGCAGAGATCTAAGGGGACGGTGGTCGAACACTGAAGCTTTCTTT.

This clonotype was observed a handful of times. J is TRBJ1-1 and V is TRBV19; D not resolved. Germline CDR1 is LNHDA and CDR2 is SQIVND (reference sequence). CDR3 length: 14 amino acids. The V and J ends lost 2 bases and 4 bases respectively, with 11 bases between them. This chain's CDR3 is CASSILSASTEAFF. CDR3 nucleotide sequence: TGTGCCAGTAGTATATTATCAGCAAGCACTGAAGCTTTCTTT.

In this sample, this clonotype turned up many times. V usage is TRBV6-1 and J usage is TRBJ2-5; 7 bases are shared with TRBD2. The CDR3 has 16 amino acids. The ends lost 11 bases at V and 4 bases at J; junction bases unmatched: 19. Germline V gene lookup returns CDR1 MNHNS and CDR2 SASEGT. CDR3 coding DNA: TGTGCCTCTTACCCTCTGGCCGCTGGCGGGGGAGAGACCCAGTACTTC. It is translated as CASYPLAAGGGETQYF.

This clonotype was counted a few times. CDR3 sequence: CAISESPTGYTEAFF. Here the CDR3 DNA reads TGTGCCATCAGTGAGTCCCCTACAGGGTACACTGAAGCTTTCTTT. The rearrangement uses TRBV10-3 and TRBJ1-1, with D perhaps matching TRBD1 (6 bases). Trimming left V 0 bases short and J 3 bases short, with 11 bases between. The CDR3 has 15 residues. Germline V gene data show CDR1 as ENHRY and CDR2 as SYGVKD.

This clonotype was found a few times. This rearrangement joins TRBV18 to TRBJ2-7, with TRBD1 identical over 8 bases. This CDR3 is 13 amino acids long. Trimming cost V 2 bases and J 4 bases; bases outside gene matches: 1. CDR1 is KGHSH and CDR2 is LQKENI in the germline V gene. The chain's CDR3 is CASSPRTGYEQYF. The CDR3 DNA reads TGTGCCAGCTCACCAAGGACAGGGTACGAGCAGTACTTC.

V is TRBV28 and J is TRBJ1-4; D is uncertain. The V end lost 5 bases, the J end lost 7 bases, and 23 bases lay between the germline ends. CDR3 length equals 17 residues. CDR1 and CDR2 (germline): MDHEN, SYDVKM. In DNA form, the CDR3 reads TGTGCCAGCAGTACCCACCTCGGCACCTCCTTGGGTGAAAAACTGTTTTTT. It encodes CASSTHLGTSLGEKLFF.

This clonotype was seen a single time. The rearrangement joins TRBV7-3 to TRBJ2-6, with a weak D call TRBD1 (7 bases). From germline, CDR1 is SGHTA and CDR2 FQGTGA. The CDR3 loop spans 18 amino acids. V was clipped by 1 base and J by 3 bases, with 16 bases between them. CDR3: CASSLIGGGAFGANVLTF. In nucleotides, the CDR3 is TGTGCCAGCAGCTTAATCGGAGGGGGCGCGTTTGGGGCCAACGTCCTGACTTTC.

This clonotype was seen a few times. The chain recombines TRBV12-3 or TRBV12-4 with TRBJ2-3; no firm D call. The CDR3 runs to 12 residues. The V and J ends lost 4 bases and 0 bases respectively, with 2 bases between them. In DNA, the CDR3 is TGTGCCAGCAGTTATAGCACAGATACGCAGTATTTT. Its protein product is CASSYSTDTQYF.

V and J are TRBV20-1 and TRBJ2-5; possible D gene TRBD2, 7 bases. The germline V gene encodes CDR1 DFQATT and CDR2 SNEGSKA (reference sequence). Trimming stripped 2 bases from V and 7 bases from J, with 20 bases between. This CDR3 is built from 15 residues. Here the CDR3 reads CSARKEAGGPGTQYF. CDR3 sequence (DNA): TGCAGTGCTAGAAAAGAAGCCGGGGGGCCGGGGACCCAGTACTTC.

The rearrangement links TRBV12-3 or TRBV12-4 to TRBJ1-2; TRBD1 is a possible D gene (6 bases). The CDR3 is 13 amino acids. Trimming removed 5 bases from V and 7 bases from J, with 14 bases in between. Here the CDR3 reads CASSTRGGLGYTF. CDR3 coding DNA: TGTGCCAGCAGTACCCGGGGGGGCCTTGGCTACACCTTC.

The rearrangement uses TRBV29-1 and TRBJ1-1, with TRBD1 identical over 7 bases. Germline V gives CDR1 SQVTM, CDR2 ANQGSEA. This CDR3 has 13 residues. The V segment lost 6 bases and the J segment 7 bases; nucleotides outside the gene matches: 11. In nucleotides, the CDR3 is TGCAGCGTCCTCACAGGGGATCTAGGTGAAGCTTTCTTT. Its protein product is CSVLTGDLGEAFF.